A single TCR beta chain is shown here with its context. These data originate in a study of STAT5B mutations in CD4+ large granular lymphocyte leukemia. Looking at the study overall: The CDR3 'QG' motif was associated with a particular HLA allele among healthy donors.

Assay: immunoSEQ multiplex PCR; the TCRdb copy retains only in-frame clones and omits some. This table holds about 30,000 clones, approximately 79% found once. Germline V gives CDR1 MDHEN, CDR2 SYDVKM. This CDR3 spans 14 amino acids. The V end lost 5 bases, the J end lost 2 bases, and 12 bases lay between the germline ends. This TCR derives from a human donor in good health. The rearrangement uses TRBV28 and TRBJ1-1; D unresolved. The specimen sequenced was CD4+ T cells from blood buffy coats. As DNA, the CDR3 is TGTGCCAGCAGTGCCCCCGGGATTAACACTGAAGCTTTCTTT. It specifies CASSAPGINTEAFF.